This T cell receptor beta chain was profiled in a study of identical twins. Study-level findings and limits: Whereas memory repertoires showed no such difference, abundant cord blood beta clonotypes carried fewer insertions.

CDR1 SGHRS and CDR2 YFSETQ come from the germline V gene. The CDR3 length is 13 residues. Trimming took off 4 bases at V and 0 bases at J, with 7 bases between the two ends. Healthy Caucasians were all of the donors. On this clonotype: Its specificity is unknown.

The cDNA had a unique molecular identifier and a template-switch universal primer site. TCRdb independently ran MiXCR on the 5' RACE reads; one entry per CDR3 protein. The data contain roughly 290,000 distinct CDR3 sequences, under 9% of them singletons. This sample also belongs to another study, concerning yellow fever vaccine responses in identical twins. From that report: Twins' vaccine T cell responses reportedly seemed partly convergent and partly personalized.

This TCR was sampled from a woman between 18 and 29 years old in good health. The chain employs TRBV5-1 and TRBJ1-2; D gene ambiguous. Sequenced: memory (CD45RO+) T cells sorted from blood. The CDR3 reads CASSRGTNYGYTF. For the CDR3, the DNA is TGCGCCAGCAGCCGCGGGACTAACTATGGCTACACCTTC.